This TCR beta chain was profiled in a study of T cells after yellow fever vaccination. Study information: For low cell numbers, libraries were made with SMART-Seq v4 Ultra Low Input. Whole-study results and caveats: There was a small share of clonotypes that showed up in both the CD4 and CD8 compartments.

The CDR3 is 14 residues long. Germline V lookup: CDR1 SGHRS, CDR2 YFSETQ. Trimming shortened V by 2 bases and J by 0 bases, and 8 bases separated the two germline ends. This clonotype was picked up a small number of times. What it binds is unknown. For TCR, cDNA came from 5'RACE template switching, which added a universal primer site and UMIs. A single record per CDR3 protein comes from TCRdb applying MiXCR to the 5' RACE reads. Of some 350,000 distinct CDR3 sequences in the sample, 3% to 4.5% were seen once. The chain links TRBV5-1 to TRBJ1-1; D call uncertain. The input for sequencing was PBMCs, taken 5 days after the yellow fever booster vaccination. This clonotype originated in a man between 18 and 35 years old who received the YFV17D yellow fever vaccine. CDR3 bases: TGCGCCAGCAGCTTCATCAGTCTGAACACTGAAGCTTTCTTT. Translating gives CASSFISLNTEAFF.